The text below deals with one T cell receptor (beta chain). It has no known antigen specificity. No base quality information exists; no much larger clone differs at one position. V loses 1 base, J loses 13 bases, and the germline ends lie 14 bases apart. Looking up the germline V gene yields CDR1 MNHNS and CDR2 SASEGT. The CDR3 covers 14 residues, taking in both the cysteine and the phenylalanine. The only DNA kept is the CDR3, 42 bases in frame from the first base. Collaborating institutions collected whole blood in K2EDTA tubes following their own protocols. For TCRbeta analysis, collaborators shipped samples as frozen whole blood, isolated PBMCs, or DNA extracted from either of those sample types. This sample is part of a study of blood T cell repertoires in COVID-19 (TCRdb year 2020). With respect to the entire study: The collaborator samples originated in the United States, Italy and Spain and spanned the acute and convalescent phases of COVID-19. Deeply sampled blood TCRbeta repertoires from subjects exposed to, actively infected with, or recovered from COVID-19 were included in the dataset. The repertoires were released in a freely available public database intended as a resource for research on the immune response to SARS-CoV-2. The samples were drawn from two sources: the first 160 participants of the ongoing ImmuneRACE study, and 950 to 1,500 subjects contributed by 6 global collaborators. The prospective study material was composed of cDNA or gDNA derived from T cells, B-cell-depleted T cells, or PBMCs. Sample metadata almost always included a de-identified subject ID, COVID-19 status, age in years and sex. HLA class I and class II types, where available, came from metadata supplied by the sample provider rather than from assay-based typing.

TCRbeta CDR3 regions were amplified from genomic DNA by means of the immunoSEQ Assay, a bias-controlled multiplex PCR. On the authors' methods: The number of nucleated cells in each sample was estimated from the amplification of reference gene primers within the assay. To quantify the absolute abundance of each unique TCRbeta CDR3 rearrangement, sequence reads were collapsed and filtered. For each sample, productive Simpson clonality was calculated by taking the square root of Simpson's diversity index across productive rearrangements. In TCRdb, the immuneACCESS table is reduced to in-frame sequences with V and J assigned. These tables do not hold every clone; where another copy was compared, an unresolved V gene accounts for under half, and the others remain unexplained. V, J and clone size are taken as reported in that table, and D and trimming were inferred from the DNA itself. In all, the sample holds 95,000 to 150,000 clones, and about 88% of those were seen once. The top ten constitute 1% to 1.5% of the sample.

Beyond this particular receptor, the publication reports: The quantity of clinical and demographic metadata differed by source and by participant and was supplied without curation.

The receptor's source is a woman older than 75 with acute or convalescent COVID-19. Recombination linked TRBV6-1 to TRBJ1-6; 5 matching bases give a weak D call of TRBD1. The source material was peripheral blood. This receptor carries the CDR3 CASSEVIGRGPLHF. At the DNA level, the sequence is TGTGCCAGCAGTGAAGTAATTGGCCGGGGGCCCCTCCACTTT.